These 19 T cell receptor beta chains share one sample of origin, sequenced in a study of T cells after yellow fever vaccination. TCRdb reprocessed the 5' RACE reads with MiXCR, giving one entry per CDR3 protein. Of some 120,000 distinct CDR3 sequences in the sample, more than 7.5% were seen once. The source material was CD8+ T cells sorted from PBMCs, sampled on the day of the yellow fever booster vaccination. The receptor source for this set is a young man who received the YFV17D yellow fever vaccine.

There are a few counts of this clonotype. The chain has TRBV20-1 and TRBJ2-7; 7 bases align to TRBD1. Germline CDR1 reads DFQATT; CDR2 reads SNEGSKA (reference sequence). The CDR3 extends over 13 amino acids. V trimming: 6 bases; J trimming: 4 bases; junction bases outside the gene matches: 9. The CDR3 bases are TGCAGTGCCCACGGGACAGCTACATACGAGCAGTACGTC. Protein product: CSAHGTATYEQYV.

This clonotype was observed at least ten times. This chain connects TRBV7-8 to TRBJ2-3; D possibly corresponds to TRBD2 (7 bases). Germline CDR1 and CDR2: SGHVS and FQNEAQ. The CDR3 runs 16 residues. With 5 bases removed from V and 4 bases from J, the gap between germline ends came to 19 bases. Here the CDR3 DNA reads TGTGCCAGCAGCGCCACGGGGGGCAAGGCCCCAGATACGCAGTATTTT. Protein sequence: CASSATGGKAPDTQYF.

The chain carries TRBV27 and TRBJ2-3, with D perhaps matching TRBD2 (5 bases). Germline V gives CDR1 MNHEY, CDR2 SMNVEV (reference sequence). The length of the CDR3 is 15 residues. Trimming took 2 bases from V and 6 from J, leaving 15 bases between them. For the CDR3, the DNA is TGTGCCAGCAGTTTACTTGCTCCGACGGGGGATACGCAGTATTTT. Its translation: CASSLLAPTGDTQYF.

The CDR3 here is CASSEGAGTYEQYV. As DNA, the CDR3 is TGTGCCAGCAGTGAGGGTGCAGGGACCTACGAGCAGTACGTC. The chain is built from TRBV6-1 and TRBJ2-7; D possibly corresponds to TRBD1 (5 bases). Germline V lookup: CDR1 MNHNS, CDR2 SASEGT. There are 14 residues in the CDR3. Trimming took off 3 bases at V and 2 bases at J, with 11 bases between the two ends.

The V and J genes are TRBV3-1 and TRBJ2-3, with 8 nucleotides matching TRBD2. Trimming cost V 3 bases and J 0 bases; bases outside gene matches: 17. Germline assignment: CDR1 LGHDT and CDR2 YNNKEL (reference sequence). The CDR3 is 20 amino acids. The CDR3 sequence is CASSHPPGGSGGLSTDTQYF. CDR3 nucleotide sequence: TGTGCCAGCAGCCACCCCCCGGGAGGGAGCGGGGGCCTTAGCACAGATACGCAGTATTTT.

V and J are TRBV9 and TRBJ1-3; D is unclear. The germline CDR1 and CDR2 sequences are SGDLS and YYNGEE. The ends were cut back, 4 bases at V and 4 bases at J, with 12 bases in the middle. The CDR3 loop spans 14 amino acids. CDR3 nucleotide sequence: TGTGCCAGCAGCCCCACGCGCGACGGAAACACCATATATTTT. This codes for CASSPTRDGNTIYF.

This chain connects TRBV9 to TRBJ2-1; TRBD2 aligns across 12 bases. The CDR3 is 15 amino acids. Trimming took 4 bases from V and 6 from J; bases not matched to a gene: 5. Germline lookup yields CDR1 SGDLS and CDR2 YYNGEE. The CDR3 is CASSIGLAGSNEQFF. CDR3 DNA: TGTGCCAGCAGCATCGGACTAGCGGGGTCCAATGAGCAGTTCTTC.

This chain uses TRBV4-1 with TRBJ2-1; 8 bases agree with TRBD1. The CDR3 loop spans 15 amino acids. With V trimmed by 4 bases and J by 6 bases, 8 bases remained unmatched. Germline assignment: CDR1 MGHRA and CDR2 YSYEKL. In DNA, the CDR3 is TGCGCCAGCAGCCTTCGACAGGGGACGGTCAATGAGCAGTTCTTC. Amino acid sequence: CASSLRQGTVNEQFF.

Here the CDR3 DNA reads TGCAGTGCTAGGGTAGTGGAGACCCAGTACTTC. It is translated as CSARVVETQYF. The V gene is TRBV20-1, the J gene TRBJ2-5, with unresolved D. CDR1 and CDR2 from the germline V gene are DFQATT and SNEGSKA (reference sequence). V was clipped by 3 bases and J by 5 bases, with 7 bases between them. The CDR3 consists of 11 residues.

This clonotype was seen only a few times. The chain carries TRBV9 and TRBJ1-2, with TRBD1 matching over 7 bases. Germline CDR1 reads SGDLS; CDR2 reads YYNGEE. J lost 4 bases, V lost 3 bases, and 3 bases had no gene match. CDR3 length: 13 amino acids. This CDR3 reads CASSAPGGYGYTF. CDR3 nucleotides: TGTGCCAGCAGCGCGCCAGGGGGCTATGGCTACACCTTC.

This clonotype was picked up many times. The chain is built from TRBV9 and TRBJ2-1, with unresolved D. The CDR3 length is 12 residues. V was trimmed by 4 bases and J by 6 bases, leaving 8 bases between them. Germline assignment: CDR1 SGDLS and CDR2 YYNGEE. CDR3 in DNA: TGTGCCAGCAGCTCAGGTGGCAATGAGCAGTTCTTC. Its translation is CASSSGGNEQFF.

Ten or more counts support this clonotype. The CDR3 loop is CASGGGIYNEQFF. CDR3 coding DNA: TGTGCCAGCGGCGGGGGGATCTACAATGAGCAGTTCTTC. The V gene is TRBV7-9, the J gene TRBJ2-1; 8 nucleotides line up with TRBD2. This CDR3 spans 13 amino acids. The germline gives CDR1 SEHNR, CDR2 FQNEAQ (reference sequence). The V segment lost 8 bases and the J segment 3 bases; nucleotides outside the gene matches: 3. The full variable domain, in which reference TRBV7-9 and TRBJ2-1 provide the parts outside the CDR3, is DTGVSQNPRHKITKRGQNVTFRCDPISEHNRLYWYRQTLGQGPEFLTYFQNEAQLEKSRLLSDRFSAERPKGSFSTLEIQRTEQGDSAMYLCASGGGIYNEQFFGPGTRLTVL.

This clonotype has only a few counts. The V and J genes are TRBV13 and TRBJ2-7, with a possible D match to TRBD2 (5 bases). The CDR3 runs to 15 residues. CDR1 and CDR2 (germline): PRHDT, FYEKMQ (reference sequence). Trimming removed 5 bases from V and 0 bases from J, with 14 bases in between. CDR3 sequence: CASSAGLISSYEQYF. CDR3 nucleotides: TGTGCCAGCAGCGCCGGACTCATTAGCTCCTACGAGCAGTACTTC.

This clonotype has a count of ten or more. The CDR3: CASSQESSSGANVLTF. The CDR3 DNA reads as TGCGCCAGCAGCCAAGAGAGTAGCTCTGGGGCCAACGTCCTGACTTTC. The chain has TRBV4-3 and TRBJ2-6; D is uncertain. The germline CDR1 and CDR2 sequences are LGHNA and YSLEER. The CDR3 is 16 residues long. V was trimmed by 0 bases and J by 0 bases, leaving 6 bases between them.

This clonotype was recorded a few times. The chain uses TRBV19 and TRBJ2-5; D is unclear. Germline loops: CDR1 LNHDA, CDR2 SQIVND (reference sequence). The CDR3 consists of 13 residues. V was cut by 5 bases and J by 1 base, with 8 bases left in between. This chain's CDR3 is CASSSLSQETQYF. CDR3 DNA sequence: TGTGCCAGTAGTTCCCTCAGCCAAGAGACCCAGTACTTC.

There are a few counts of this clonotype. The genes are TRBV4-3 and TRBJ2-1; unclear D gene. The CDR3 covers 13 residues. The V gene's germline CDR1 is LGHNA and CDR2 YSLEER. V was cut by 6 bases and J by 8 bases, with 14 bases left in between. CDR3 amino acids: CASSLGLGYEQFF. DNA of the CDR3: TGCGCCAGCAGTCTTGGATTAGGCTATGAGCAGTTCTTC.

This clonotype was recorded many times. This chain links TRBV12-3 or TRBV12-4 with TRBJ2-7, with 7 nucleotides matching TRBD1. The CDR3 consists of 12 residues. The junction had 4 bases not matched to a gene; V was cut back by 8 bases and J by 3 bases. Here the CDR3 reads CASGTVGYEQYF. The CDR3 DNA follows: TGTGCCAGCGGGACAGTTGGCTACGAGCAGTACTTC.

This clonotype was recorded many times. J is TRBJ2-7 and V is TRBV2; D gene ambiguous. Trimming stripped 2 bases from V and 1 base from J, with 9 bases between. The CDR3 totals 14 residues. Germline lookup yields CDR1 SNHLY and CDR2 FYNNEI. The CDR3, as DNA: TGTGCCAGCAGTGAATTCTGGGAATCCTACGAGCAGTACGTC. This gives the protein CASSEFWESYEQYV.

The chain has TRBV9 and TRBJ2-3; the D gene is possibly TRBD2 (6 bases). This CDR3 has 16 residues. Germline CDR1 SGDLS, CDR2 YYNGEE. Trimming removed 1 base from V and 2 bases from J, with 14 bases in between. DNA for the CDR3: TGTGCCAGCAGCGTAAGGCGGGGAGTAACCACAGATACGCAGTATTTT. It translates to CASSVRRGVTTDTQYF.